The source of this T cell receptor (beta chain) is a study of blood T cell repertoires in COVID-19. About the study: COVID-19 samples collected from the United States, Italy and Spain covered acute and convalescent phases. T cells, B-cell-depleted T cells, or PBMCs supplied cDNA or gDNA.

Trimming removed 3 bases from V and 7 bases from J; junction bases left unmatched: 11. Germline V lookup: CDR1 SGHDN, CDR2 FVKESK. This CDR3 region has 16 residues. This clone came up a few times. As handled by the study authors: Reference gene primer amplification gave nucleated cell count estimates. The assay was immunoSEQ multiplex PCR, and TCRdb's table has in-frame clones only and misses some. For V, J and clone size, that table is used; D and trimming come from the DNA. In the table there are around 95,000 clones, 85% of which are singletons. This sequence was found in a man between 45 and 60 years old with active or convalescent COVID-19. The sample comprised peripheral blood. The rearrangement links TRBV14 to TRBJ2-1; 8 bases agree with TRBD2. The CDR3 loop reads CASSHKAGLVVNEQFF. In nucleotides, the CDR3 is TGTGCCAGCAGCCACAAAGCGGGACTAGTCGTAAATGAGCAGTTCTTC.